These 16 T cell receptor beta chains were sequenced from one sample in a study of beta chain features in type 1 diabetes. Overall study results and limits: Shortening of TCRB CDR3s, moderate but significant, appeared in all four CD4+ subsets of Type 1 diabetes patients.

No antigens are known for them. Of the isolated RNA, all was reverse transcribed, and so the sequenced material was expressed TCRB transcripts. The assay was immunoSEQ multiplex PCR, and TCRdb's table has in-frame clones only and misses some. Among more than 250,000 clones, around 21% were seen once, and the ten largest hold around 0.03%. The source material was naive CD4+ T cells from blood. These receptors were obtained from a woman aged 40 to 50 with type 1 diabetes.

The V gene is TRBV7-3, the J gene TRBJ2-1, with 7 bases matching TRBD2. Germline CDR1 and CDR2: SGHTA and FQGTGA. V shed 2 bases and J 5 bases; nucleotides not matched to a gene: 6. This CDR3 is built from 15 residues. CDR3 sequence (DNA): TGTGCCAGCAGCTTAGGGAGGGCGAGAGACAATGAGCAGTTCTTC. Protein: CASSLGRARDNEQFF.

This clone was counted a few times. This chain uses TRBV15 with TRBJ2-3, with D perhaps TRBD2 (6 bases). V was trimmed by 1 base and J by 5 bases, leaving 10 bases between them. The CDR3 extends over 14 amino acids. The V gene's germline CDR1 is LNHNV and CDR2 YYDKDF (reference sequence). DNA of the CDR3: TGTGCCACCAGCAGAGCTAGAGCGGGAGATACGCAGTATTTT. Its protein product is CATSRARAGDTQYF.

The gene calls are TRBV4-2 and TRBJ2-5; 15 bases line up with TRBD2. Germline loops: CDR1 LGHNA, CDR2 YNFKEQ. V trimming: 0 bases; J trimming: 0 bases; junction bases outside the gene matches: 14. The CDR3 consists of 22 residues. CDR3 DNA: TGTGCCAGCAGCCAAGATGATGCTTTAAGGACTAGCGGGAGGGGAGACCAAGAGACCCAGTACTTC. Encoded protein: CASSQDDALRTSGRGDQETQYF.

This clone was detected a few times. The V and J genes are TRBV9 and TRBJ2-1; 8 bases agree with TRBD2. Germline loops: CDR1 SGDLS, CDR2 YYNGEE. With 5 bases clipped from V and 2 bases from J, the junction kept 6 bases outside the gene matches. The CDR3 length is 15 residues. The DNA for the CDR3 is TGTGCCAGCAGTAGGGACGGGGGGGCCTACAATGAGCAGTTCTTC. Translating gives CASSRDGGAYNEQFF.

The chain links TRBV18 to TRBJ2-5; D perhaps matches TRBD2 (5 bases). V was pared by 5 bases and J by 5 bases, with 12 bases between. Germline V gene sequence: CDR1 KGHSH, CDR2 LQKENI. The CDR3 sequence is 13 residues long. Here the CDR3 reads CASSEGLGETQYF. CDR3 bases: TGTGCCAGCTCAGAGGGATTGGGCGAGACCCAGTACTTC. Based on the CDR3 plus reference TRBV18 and TRBJ2-5, the full variable domain is NAGVMQNPRHLVRRRGQEARLRCSPMKGHSHVYWYRQLPEEGLKFMVYLQKENIIDESGMPKERFSAEFPKEGPSILRIQQVVRGDSAAYFCASSEGLGETQYFGPGTRLLVL.

The chain is built from TRBV9 and TRBJ1-4; 10 bases line up with TRBD1. V lost 3 bases to trimming and J lost 7 bases; unmatched junction nucleotides: 6. Germline V lookup: CDR1 SGDLS, CDR2 YYNGEE. This CDR3 has 15 amino acids. CDR3 sequence: CASSGGGQGSEKLFF. DNA of the CDR3: TGTGCCAGCAGCGGCGGGGGACAGGGGAGTGAAAAACTGTTTTTT. Filled out from reference TRBV9 and TRBJ1-4, the complete variable domain reads DSGVTQTPKHLITATGQRVTLRCSPRSGDLSVYWYQQSLDQGLQFLIQYYNGEERAKGNILERFSAQQFPDLHSELNLSSLELGDSALYFCASSGGGQGSEKLFFGSGTQLSVL.

This clone was recorded a few times. Distinct nucleotide sequences in the sample also encode this CDR3. The chain couples TRBV2 to TRBJ1-1, with D possibly matching TRBD1 (6 bases). Per the germline V gene, CDR1 is SNHLY and CDR2 is FYNNEI. The CDR3 is made up of 13 amino acids. Trimming took off 4 bases at V and 1 base at J, with 7 bases between the two ends. The chain's CDR3 is CASSVQGNTEAFF. The CDR3 nucleotides are TGTGCCAGCAGTGTACAGGGGAACACTGAAGCTTTCTTT.

This clone was observed a handful of times. The CDR3 sequence: CASSVRDSQETQYF. The CDR3 nucleotides are TGTGCCAGCAGCGTCCGGGACAGCCAAGAGACCCAGTACTTC. The rearrangement uses TRBV11-1 and TRBJ2-5; 7 bases agree with TRBD1. Germline values: CDR1 SGHAT, CDR2 FQDESV (reference sequence). The junction had 4 bases not matched to a gene; V was cut back by 5 bases and J by 1 base. The CDR3 is 14 residues long.

The genes are TRBV7-2 and TRBJ2-1; D call uncertain. CDR1 is SGHTA and CDR2 is FQGNSA in the germline V gene. Trimming took 4 bases from V and 0 from J, leaving 10 bases between them. The CDR3 has 15 residues. The CDR3 coding sequence is TGTGCCAGCAGCTCCTCTGCTAGCTCCTACAATGAGCAGTTCTTC. It encodes CASSSSASSYNEQFF.

This clone occurred once. This sequence joins TRBV9 and TRBJ2-7; the match to TRBD1 covers 9 bases. The CDR3 runs to 15 residues. Germline CDR1 SGDLS, CDR2 YYNGEE. The V gene end was trimmed by 3 bases and the J gene end by 4 bases; junction bases not matched to a gene: 8. The CDR3 protein is CASSGPQGARYEQYF. DNA of the CDR3: TGTGCCAGCAGCGGACCACAGGGGGCGCGGTACGAGCAGTACTTC.

V usage is TRBV30 and J usage is TRBJ1-5; D gene ambiguous. Germline CDR1 and CDR2: GTSNPN and SVGIG (reference sequence). Between the trimmed V and J ends, which lost 3 bases and 2 bases, there was a span of 8 bases. The CDR3 runs 13 residues. CDR3 sequence: CAWRDGGNQPQHF. CDR3 coding DNA: TGTGCCTGGAGGGACGGGGGCAATCAGCCCCAGCATTTT.

The rearrangement joins TRBV19 to TRBJ2-1; 11 bases agree with TRBD1. The germline gives CDR1 LNHDA, CDR2 SQIVND (reference sequence). After removal of 5 bases from V and 9 bases from J, the junction contained 6 bases not matched to a gene. The CDR3 covers 14 residues. The CDR3 loop reads CASSSGQGAGEQFF. CDR3 sequence (DNA): TGTGCCAGTAGTTCTGGACAGGGGGCTGGTGAGCAGTTCTTC.

The chain has TRBV28 and TRBJ2-1; 8 bases agree with TRBD2. Trimming took 7 bases from V and 7 from J; bases not matched to a gene: 12. The CDR3 extends over 15 amino acids. CDR1 and CDR2 (germline): MDHEN, SYDVKM. The CDR3 here is CASTGRVAGLNEQFF. The CDR3 nucleotides read TGTGCCAGCACCGGGAGGGTGGCGGGATTAAATGAGCAGTTCTTC.

The chain carries TRBV10-3 and TRBJ1-5; the match to TRBD1 covers 8 bases. CDR1 is ENHRY and CDR2 is SYGVKD in the germline V gene. The CDR3 extends over 15 amino acids. The ends lost 3 bases at V and 1 base at J; junction bases unmatched: 2. Here the CDR3 reads CAISEGQGSNQPQHF. CDR3 nucleotide sequence: TGTGCCATCAGTGAAGGACAGGGAAGCAATCAGCCCCAGCATTTT.

The rearrangement links TRBV5-1 to TRBJ2-1; the match to TRBD2 covers 12 bases. Trimming took 1 base from V and 6 from J; bases not matched to a gene: 2. The CDR3 consists of 15 residues. CDR1 SGHRS and CDR2 YFSETQ come from the germline V gene. CDR3 DNA: TGCGCCAGCAGCTTGACTAGCGGGGGGCTCAATGAGCAGTTCTTC. Protein product: CASSLTSGGLNEQFF. Combining the CDR3 with reference TRBV5-1 and TRBJ2-1 gives the whole variable domain KAGVTQTPRYLIKTRGQQVTLSCSPISGHRSVSWYQQTPGQGLQFLFEYFSETQRNKGNFPGRFSGRQFSNSRSEMNVSTLELGDSALYLCASSLTSGGLNEQFFGPGTRLTVL.

The CDR3 spells CASSQAGINEQFF. CDR3 sequence (DNA): TGTGCCAGCAGCCAAGCAGGGATTAATGAGCAGTTCTTC. This chain connects TRBV14 to TRBJ2-1, with D possibly TRBD1 on 5 matching bases. V lost 1 base and J lost 7, with 8 bases in between. Germline V gene lookup returns CDR1 SGHDN and CDR2 FVKESK. This CDR3 is built from 13 residues.